The 11 T cell receptor beta chains below all came from one sample that was sequenced in a study of cytomegalovirus exposure and HLA in healthy donors (dated by TCRdb to the late 2010s). Library preparation used the immunoSEQ multiplex PCR assay. For the multiplex PCR, a mixture combining 60 forward primers for TCR Vbeta segments and 13 reverse primers for TCR Jbeta segments was used. Held by TCRdb, this immuneACCESS table contains in-frame sequences only and omits some clones. Under half of the omission traces to an unresolved V gene where checked; the cause of the rest is unknown. Here the sample has 140,000 to 150,000 clones; around four fifths occur a single time. Of the sample, about 2.6% is held by the ten largest clones. The sequencing input was PBMCs. All receptors come from a boy between 2 and 10 years old in good health and CMV-seronegative.

This chain uses TRBV4-1 with TRBJ2-1; D is uncertain. The CDR3 is 13 residues long. Germline lookup yields CDR1 MGHRA and CDR2 YSYEKL. The V and J ends lost 4 bases and 6 bases respectively, with 10 bases between them. The CDR3 DNA follows: TGCGCCAGCAGCCCAGGCATGGGCAATGAGCAGTTCTTC. Translation gives CASSPGMGNEQFF.

The chain uses TRBV23-1 and TRBJ2-3; perhaps TRBD2 as D (5 bases). TRBV23-1 is designated an ORF whose function remains uncertain. CDR3 size: 15 residues. Trimming left V 2 bases short and J 4 bases short, with 13 bases between. The CDR3 spells CASSQTPTGSDTQYF. DNA of the CDR3: TGCGCCAGCAGTCAAACACCGACGGGGTCAGATACGCAGTATTTT.

V gene TRBV6-1 combines with J gene TRBJ2-5, with 10 bases that match TRBD1. Matching the DNA end better, TRBJ2-7 makes the J call doubtful. The CDR3 runs to 15 residues. Germline CDR1 reads MNHNS; CDR2 reads SASEGT. The CDR3 protein is CASIVTGGVAYEQYF. CDR3 coding DNA: TGTGCCAGCATTGTGACAGGGGGCGTCGCCTACGAGCAGTACTTC.

As regards this clone: At one end, the junction sequence differs from germline, possibly due to a read error. The rearrangement links TRBV7-9 to TRBJ2-4; 7 nucleotides agree with TRBD1. Germline lookup yields CDR1 SEHNR and CDR2 FQNEAQ (reference sequence). This CDR3 region has 15 residues. CDR3: CSSLSLAGGKNIQYF. Here the CDR3 DNA reads TGTTCCAGCCTATCCCTGGCAGGGGGCAAAAACATTCAGTACTTC.

This sequence joins TRBV6-5 and TRBJ1-2; 8 nucleotides align to TRBD1. The junction had 5 bases not matched to a gene; V was cut back by 5 bases and J by 3 bases. The CDR3 has 14 amino acids. Looked up from germline, CDR1 is MNHEY and CDR2 is SVGAGI. CDR3 DNA sequence: TGTGCCAGCAGTCTCCAGGGGGCGGACTATGGCTACACCTTC. This gives the protein CASSLQGADYGYTF.

The genes are TRBV6-5 and TRBJ2-7, with 8 bases fitting TRBD1. Germline V gene lookup returns CDR1 MNHEY and CDR2 SVGAGI. The CDR3 has 14 amino acids. J gave up 2 bases and V 4 bases, and 4 bases lay outside the gene matches. This CDR3 reads CASSLDRDTYEQYF. The CDR3 bases are TGTGCCAGCAGTTTGGACAGGGATACCTACGAGCAGTACTTC.

This clone was observed a single time. This chain connects TRBV9 to TRBJ2-7, with 8 bases identical to TRBD2. Germline lookup yields CDR1 SGDLS and CDR2 YYNGEE. The CDR3 consists of 15 residues. The V segment lost 3 bases and the J segment 2 bases; nucleotides outside the gene matches: 7. CDR3 protein: CASSALSGGPYEQYF. The CDR3 DNA is TGTGCCAGCAGCGCGCTAAGCGGGGGCCCCTACGAGCAGTACTTC.

The chain employs TRBV4-1 and TRBJ1-5; TRBD1 matches 7 bases. The CDR3 sequence is 15 residues long. Trimming took 4 bases from V and 3 from J; bases not matched to a gene: 6. Germline loops: CDR1 MGHRA, CDR2 YSYEKL. CDR3 sequence (DNA): TGCGCCAGCAGCCGCGGGACAGCGGCCAATCAGCCCCAGCATTTT. Translated: CASSRGTAANQPQHF.

The genes are TRBV28 and TRBJ1-2; possibly TRBD1 for D (5 bases). V was cut by 2 bases and J by 4 bases, with 11 bases left in between. CDR3 length: 14 amino acids. Germline V gene data show CDR1 as MDHEN and CDR2 as SYDVKM. CDR3 region: CASSLTGGLYGYTF. The CDR3 DNA sequence: TGTGCCAGCAGTTTAACAGGAGGGCTCTATGGCTACACCTTC.

V usage is TRBV15 and J usage is TRBJ2-1, with a weak D call TRBD1 (6 bases). Trimming took off 0 bases at V and 15 bases at J, with 18 bases between the two ends. CDR3 length: 14 residues. The germline gives CDR1 LNHNV, CDR2 YYDKDF (reference sequence). The CDR3 sequence is CATSRENQGRWPFF. CDR3 in DNA: TGTGCCACCAGCAGAGAAAATCAGGGGAGATGGCCGTTCTTC.

The chain carries TRBV7-3 and TRBJ1-1; a possible D gene is TRBD1 (5 bases). The V gene lost 1 base and the J gene lost 4 bases, with 34 bases spanning the gap. The CDR3 runs 22 residues. Germline V lookup: CDR1 SGHTA, CDR2 FQGTGA. In nucleotides, the CDR3 is TGTGCCAGCAGCTTAAGGCCCACCACTGTCACAAGGGTAGGGGAAGGCGGCACTGAAGCTTTCTTT. Protein: CASSLRPTTVTRVGEGGTEAFF.